The 9 T cell receptor beta chains presented below share a single source sample, sequenced in a study of graft-versus-host responses after intestinal transplantation. Repertoires were generated with immunoSEQ multiplex PCR, while TCRdb's copy carries only in-frame clones and drops some. The data show about 90,000 clones, with roughly 92% seen just once and less than 0.4% held by the top ten. No cognate antigen is known for these TCRs. The sample was unstimulated CD4+ T cells sorted from spleen or lymph node cells, taken before intestinal transplant. The receptors were gathered from a human donor who received an intestinal transplant.

The chain carries TRBV11-2 and TRBJ2-7, with TRBD1 as a possible D gene (5 bases). The CDR3 sequence is 14 residues long. V was trimmed by 7 bases and J by 0 bases, leaving 13 bases between them. Germline V gene data show CDR1 as SGHAT and CDR2 as FQNNGV. The CDR3 nucleotides are TGTGCCAGCAAGACAGAAGCTCTCTCCTACGAGCAGTACTTC. As protein: CASKTEALSYEQYF.

This chain uses TRBV4-2 with TRBJ1-5, with D perhaps TRBD1 (5 bases). Germline-derived CDR1 and CDR2 are LGHNA and YNFKEQ. The CDR3 totals 15 residues. V was trimmed by 3 bases and J by 7 bases, leaving 16 bases between them. In DNA form, the CDR3 reads TGTGCCAGCAGCCACGATGACAGAAGGTTGCAGCCCCAGCATTTT. Protein product: CASSHDDRRLQPQHF.

V usage is TRBV30 and J usage is TRBJ2-1; tentative D call: TRBD1 (6 bases). CDR1 and CDR2 from the germline V gene are GTSNPN and SVGIG (reference sequence). The V end was cut by 4 bases, the J end by 6 bases, with 7 bases between. CDR3 size: 11 residues. In nucleotides, the CDR3 is TGTGCCTGGACAGGGGCCAATGAGCAGTTCTTC. It codes for CAWTGANEQFF.

The CDR3 coding sequence is TGTGCCAGCAGCCCCCCACAGGGACCACAGGGCTATGGCTACACCTTC. It is translated as CASSPPQGPQGYGYTF. The chain recombines TRBV5-4 with TRBJ1-2; maybe TRBD1 (6 bases). Trimming removed 4 bases from V and 4 bases from J, with 20 bases in between. CDR3 size: 16 residues. The germline gives CDR1 SGHNT, CDR2 YYREEE (reference sequence).

The chain joins TRBV27 to TRBJ1-1, with D perhaps TRBD1 (6 bases). CDR1 is MNHEY, CDR2 SMNVEV, per germline (reference sequence). The CDR3 length is 14 residues. Trimming removed 3 bases at V and 5 bases at J, with 13 bases between. The CDR3 sequence is CASSFGARGTEAFF. CDR3 nucleotide sequence: TGTGCCAGCAGTTTCGGGGCCAGGGGAACTGAAGCTTTCTTT.

The V call is TRBV28, the J call TRBJ2-3; 7 bases are shared with TRBD2. Losses at the gene ends were 10 bases for V and 0 bases for J; bases not matched to a gene: 10. Germline CDR1 reads MDHEN; CDR2 reads SYDVKM. This CDR3 spans 15 amino acids. The CDR3 loop reads CAINMGLPSTDTQYF. CDR3 in DNA: TGTGCCATCAACATGGGACTACCGAGCACAGATACGCAGTATTTT.

The chain uses TRBV19 and TRBJ2-7; D assignment may be TRBD1 or TRBD2 (5 bases each). CDR1 is LNHDA, CDR2 SQIVND, per germline (reference sequence). V lost 8 bases and J 0 bases, leaving 14 bases between the germline ends. There are 14 residues in the CDR3. The CDR3: CASSGTSSSYEQYF. CDR3 DNA sequence: TGTGCCAGTTCCGGGACGTCAAGCTCCTACGAGCAGTACTTC. Combining the CDR3 with reference TRBV19 and TRBJ2-7 gives the whole variable domain DGGITQSPKYLFRKEGQNVTLSCEQNLNHDAMYWYRQDPGQGLRLIYYSQIVNDFQKGDIAEGYSVSREKKESFPLTVTSAQKNPTAFYLCASSGTSSSYEQYFGPGTRLTVT.

This sequence joins TRBV11-1 and TRBJ2-7, with D perhaps matching TRBD1 (6 bases). Trimming stripped 5 bases from V and 2 bases from J, with 16 bases between. Germline assignment: CDR1 SGHAT and CDR2 FQDESV (reference sequence). This CDR3 region has 15 residues. CDR3 loop: CASSLNRDITYEQYF. The CDR3 coding sequence is TGTGCCAGCAGCCTCAACCGGGACATAACCTACGAGCAGTACTTC.

The rearrangement links TRBV7-9 to TRBJ2-2; no clear D gene. The germline CDR1 and CDR2 sequences are SEHNR and FQNEAQ (reference sequence). CDR3 size: 12 residues. V lost 4 bases and J lost 6, with 6 bases in between. CDR3 region: CASSSLAGELFF. CDR3 in DNA: TGTGCCAGCAGCTCCCTCGCCGGGGAGCTGTTTTTT.